A selection of T cell receptor beta chains follows, all from one sample in a study of control samples from healthy donors and cancer patients. Libraries were prepared by immunoSEQ multiplex PCR; TCRdb keeps only in-frame clonotypes and omits some of them. There are about 190,000 clones in the sample; 91% occur only once, and less than 2% lies in the top ten. The sample was blood. Receptors were obtained from a man aged 25 to 45 in good health. Both conserved end residues are part of each CDR3. A D gene is named only where the DNA matches it firmly. Not every row has a clone size; where given, it reads once, few, many or a size class.

CDR3 | DNA | V | D | size | J
CASSDPASNTEAFF | TGTGCCAGCAGTGACCCGGCCTCGAACACTGAAGCTTTCTTT | TRBV6-1 | - | - | TRBJ1-1
CASSVDPTGTREQYF | TGTGCCAGCAGCGTAGATCCGACAGGTACGCGGGAGCAGTACTTC | TRBV9 | - | - | TRBJ2-7
CSAREGRGDAGELFF | TGCAGCGCCCGAGAGGGGCGGGGGGACGCCGGGGAGCTGTTTTTT | TRBV29-1 | TRBD2 | - | TRBJ2-2
CASSLDSLGGYTF | TGTGCCAGCTCACTGGATTCTTTGGGTGGCTACACCTTC | TRBV18 | - | - | TRBJ1-2
CASSLTGHLSTNEKLFF | TGTGCCAGCAGCTTAACGGGACACCTCTCAACTAATGAAAAACTGTTTTTT | TRBV5-6 | - | - | TRBJ1-4
CASSGGVGETQYF | TGTGCCAGCAGTGGAGGGGTAGGGGAGACCCAGTACTTC | TRBV12-3/TRBV12-4 | - | - | TRBJ2-5
CASSRTLGEKLFF | TGTGCCAGCAGCCGGACTCTGGGTGAAAAACTGTTTTTT | TRBV6-5 | - | - | TRBJ1-4
CASSLGAGVGEQYF | TGTGCCAGCAGCTTGGGGGCAGGGGTGGGCGAGCAGTACTTC | TRBV5-5 | - | - | TRBJ2-7
CASSLYGVGDEQYF | TGTGCCAGCAGCTTGTACGGGGTAGGCGACGAGCAGTACTTC | TRBV7-6 | - | - | TRBJ2-7
CASSGGQGVYNEQFF | TGCGCCAGCAGCGGGGGACAGGGAGTCTACAATGAGCAGTTCTTC | TRBV5-1 | TRBD1 | - | TRBJ2-1
CASSTVYSPLHF | TGTGCCAGCAGTACGGTTTATTCACCCCTCCACTTT | TRBV6-5 | - | - | TRBJ1-6
CASSQENWSEIANSPLHF | TGCGCCAGCAGCCAAGAGAATTGGTCCGAGATCGCGAATTCACCCCTCCACTTT | TRBV4-1 | - | - | TRBJ1-6
CASSLAGTGSEEQYF | TGCGCCAGCAGCTTGGCTGGGACAGGGTCGGAAGAGCAGTACTTC | TRBV5-1 | TRBD1 | - | TRBJ2-7
CASSLGGQGNLLGGYTF | TGCGCCAGCAGCTTGGGCGGACAGGGCAACCTCCTTGGGGGCTACACCTTC | TRBV5-1 | TRBD1 | - | TRBJ1-2
CASSQGVYNEQYF | TGCGCCAGCAGTCAAGGGGTTTACAACGAGCAGTACTTC | TRBV4-1 | - | few | TRBJ2-7
CASSQGGGGSSTDTQYF | TGTGCCAGCAGCCAAGGAGGTGGGGGGTCTAGCACAGATACGCAGTATTTT | TRBV4-2 | - | - | TRBJ2-3
CASSYSTGANQPQHF | TGTGCCAGCAGTTACTCGACAGGAGCCAATCAGCCCCAGCATTTT | TRBV6-7 | - | - | TRBJ1-5
CASSARMYRLNIQYF | TGTGCCAGTAGTGCTAGGATGTACAGGCTAAACATTCAGTACTTC | TRBV19 | - | - | TRBJ2-4
CASSEDRGPAKNIQYF | TGTGCCAGCAGTGAAGACAGGGGACCAGCCAAAAACATTCAGTACTTC | TRBV2 | TRBD1 | once | TRBJ2-4
CSVPLNSGYGYTF | TGCAGCGTTCCCTTGAATAGCGGCTATGGCTACACCTTC | TRBV29-1 | - | once | TRBJ1-2
CASSVYRDSYEQYF | TGTGCCAGCAGCGTTTATCGCGATTCCTACGAGCAGTACTTC | TRBV9 | - | - | TRBJ2-7
CASSTDRAAANTGELFF | TGTGCCAGCAGCACGGACAGGGCGGCCGCGAACACCGGGGAGCTGTTTTTT | TRBV5-4 | TRBD1 | - | TRBJ2-2
CAWSLDRDPPLHF | TGTGCCTGGAGCCTAGATCGGGATCCACCCCTCCACTTT | TRBV30 | - | - | TRBJ1-6
CASSGSHGYTF | TGTGCCAGCAGTGGATCTCATGGCTACACCTTC | TRBV12-3/TRBV12-4 | - | - | TRBJ1-2
CATAGGVADTQYF | TGTGCCACCGCCGGGGGGGTCGCAGATACGCAGTATTTT | TRBV2 | TRBD2 | - | TRBJ2-3
CASREPLAGVHEQFF | TGTGCCAGCAGGGAACCCCTAGCGGGGGTGCATGAGCAGTTCTTC | TRBV2 | TRBD2 | - | TRBJ2-1
CASNRGTVLNTEAFF | TGTGCCAGCAACCGCGGTACGGTTCTGAACACTGAAGCTTTCTTT | TRBV5-4 | - | - | TRBJ1-1
CATSDPAGQGFTDTQYF | TGTGCCACCAGTGACCCCGCCGGACAGGGATTCACAGATACGCAGTATTTT | TRBV24-1 | TRBD1 | - | TRBJ2-3